The clone carrying this TCR beta chain was found a few times. Its antigen is undetermined. TCRdb recomputed calls from the reads with MiXCR, one row per CDR3 protein. The table shows 250,000 to 300,000 distinct CDR3 sequences, with roughly a fifth occurring only once. This sample was included in a study of T cell repertoires in cytomegalovirus infection. The overall study: The study used recently identified HLA-C-restricted and well-studied HLA-B-restricted CMV epitopes. The public TCR beta signatures pointed to both CMV infection and matching HLA type.

The study, taken as a whole, reports: Accumulated public TCR beta family frequency recognized individuals carrying CMV together with the relevant HLA.

The receptor comes from a human donor in good health (CMV status not recorded). Some clones in this sample may be carry-over from other donors' samples. Specimen: cultured PBMCs, collected from culture after CMV antigen stimulation.

In nucleotides, the CDR3 is TGTGCCAGCAGCGGGAGGACTAGGGGCGTCAATGAGCAGTTCTTC. Translating gives CASSGRTRGVNEQFF. This chain joins TRBV7-6 and TRBJ2-1, with 7 bases lining up with TRBD2. The V and J ends lost 5 bases and 6 bases, in that order; junction bases with no gene match: 10. The CDR3 spans 15 residues. CDR1 SGHVS and CDR2 FNYEAQ come from the germline V gene.